This entry describes one T cell receptor (beta chain). Its antigen is not identified. The data belong to a study of OX40 agonist ivuxolimab in advanced cancers. Across the study: An agonistic human IgG2 monoclonal antibody against OX40 (CD134) was given.

Only in-frame clones appear in the TCRdb table, and some are missing; sequencing was by immunoSEQ multiplex PCR. The table records about 14,000 clones, about four fifths of them present only once. Study results and caveats: Among the lowest levels of clonal expansion were found in partial responders at 0.1-3.0 mg/kg.

Germline CDR1 MDHEN, CDR2 SYDVKM. CDR3 length: 16 residues. Trimming at V came to 4 bases and at J to 2 bases, leaving 8 bases not matched to a gene. The TCR comes from an adult with an advanced solid tumor such as melanoma, head and neck, liver or kidney cancer. The chain has TRBV28 and TRBJ2-7; 10 bases line up with TRBD2. The sample was CD4+ or CD8+ T cells sorted from blood, taken in a trial of the OX40 agonist ivuxolimab. CDR3 residues: CASSSRLAGGPYEQYF. In DNA, the CDR3 is TGTGCCAGCAGTTCGAGACTAGCGGGCGGTCCCTACGAGCAGTACTTC. Full variable domain (missing parts from reference TRBV28 and TRBJ2-7): DVKVTQSSRYLVKRTGEKVFLECVQDMDHENMFWYRQDPGLGLRLIYFSYDVKMKEKGDIPEGYSVSREKKERFSLILESASTNQTSMYLCASSSRLAGGPYEQYFGPGTRLTVT.